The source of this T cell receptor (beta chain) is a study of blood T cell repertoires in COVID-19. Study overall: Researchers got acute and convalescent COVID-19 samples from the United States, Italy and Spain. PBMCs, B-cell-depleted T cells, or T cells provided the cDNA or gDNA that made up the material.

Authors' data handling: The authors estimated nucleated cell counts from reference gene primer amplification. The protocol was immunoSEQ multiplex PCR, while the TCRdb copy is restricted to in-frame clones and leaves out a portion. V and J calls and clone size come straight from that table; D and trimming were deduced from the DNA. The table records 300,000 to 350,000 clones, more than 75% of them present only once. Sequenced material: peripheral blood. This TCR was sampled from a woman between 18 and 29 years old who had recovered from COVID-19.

The CDR3 bases are TGTGCCTGCGTCGGCTATGGCTACACCTTC. Translation gives CACVGYGYTF. This rearrangement joins TRBV30 to TRBJ1-2; D gene ambiguous. The CDR3 extends over 10 amino acids. The V end lost 6 bases, the J end lost 4 bases, and 6 bases lay between the germline ends. Germline assignment: CDR1 GTSNPN and CDR2 SVGIG (reference sequence).